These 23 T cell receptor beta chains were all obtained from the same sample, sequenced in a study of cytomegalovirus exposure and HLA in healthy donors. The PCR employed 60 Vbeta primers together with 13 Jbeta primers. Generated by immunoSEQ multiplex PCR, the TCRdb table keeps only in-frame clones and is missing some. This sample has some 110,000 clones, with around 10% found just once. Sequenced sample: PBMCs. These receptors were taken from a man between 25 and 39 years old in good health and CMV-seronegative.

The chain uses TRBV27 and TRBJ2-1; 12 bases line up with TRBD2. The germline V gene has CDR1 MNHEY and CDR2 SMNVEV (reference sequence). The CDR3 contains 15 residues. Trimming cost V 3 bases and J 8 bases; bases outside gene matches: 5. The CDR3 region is CASSLTSGSVDEQFF. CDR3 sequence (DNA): TGTGCCAGCAGTTTGACTAGCGGGAGCGTCGATGAGCAGTTCTTC.

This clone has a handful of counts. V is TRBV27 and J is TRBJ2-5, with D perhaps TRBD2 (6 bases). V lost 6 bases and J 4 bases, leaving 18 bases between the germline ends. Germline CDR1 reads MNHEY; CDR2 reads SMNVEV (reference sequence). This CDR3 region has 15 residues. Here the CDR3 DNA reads TGTGCCAGCAGCAAATCCGGGACTTTAGGAGAGACCCAGTACTTC. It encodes CASSKSGTLGETQYF.

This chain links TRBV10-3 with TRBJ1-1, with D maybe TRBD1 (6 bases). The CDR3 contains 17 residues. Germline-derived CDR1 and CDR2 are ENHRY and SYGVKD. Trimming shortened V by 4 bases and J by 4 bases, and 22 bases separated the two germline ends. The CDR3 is CAISASATGPLGTEAFF. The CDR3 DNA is TGTGCCATCAGTGCATCAGCGACAGGCCCCCTGGGCACTGAAGCTTTCTTT.

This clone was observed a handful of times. As DNA, the CDR3 is TGTGCCAGCAGTCTAGAGGTATTTGCAGGGATGAGCTACGAGCAGTACTTC. This translates into CASSLEVFAGMSYEQYF. The V and J genes are TRBV11-2 and TRBJ2-5, with TRBD1 as a possible D gene (5 bases). The J call is uncertain, as TRBJ2-7 better fits the DNA end. The CDR3 is 17 amino acids. Germline CDR1 reads SGHAT; CDR2 reads FQNNGV.

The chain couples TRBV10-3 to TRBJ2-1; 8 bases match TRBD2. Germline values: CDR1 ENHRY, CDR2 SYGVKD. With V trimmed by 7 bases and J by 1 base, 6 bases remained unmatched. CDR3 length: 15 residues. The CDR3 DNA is TGTGCCATCAAATTAAGCGGGAGATCCTACAATGAGCAGTTCTTC. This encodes CAIKLSGRSYNEQFF.

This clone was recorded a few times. This CDR3 reads CASRGHGGPEAFF. The CDR3 nucleotides read TGTGCCAGCAGAGGACACGGGGGACCTGAAGCTTTCTTT. The chain recombines TRBV2 with TRBJ1-1; a weak D match, TRBD1 (5 bases). V was clipped by 6 bases and J by 6 bases, with 14 bases between them. The CDR3 totals 13 residues. CDR1 is SNHLY, CDR2 FYNNEI, per germline.

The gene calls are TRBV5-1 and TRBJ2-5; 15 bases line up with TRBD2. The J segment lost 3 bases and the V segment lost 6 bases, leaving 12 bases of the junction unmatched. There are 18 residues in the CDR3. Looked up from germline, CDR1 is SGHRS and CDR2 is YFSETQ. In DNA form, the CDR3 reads TGCGCCAGCAAAAGCAGGACTAGCGGGAGGGTGGTAGAAGAGACCCAGTACTTC. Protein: CASKSRTSGRVVEETQYF.

Here the CDR3 reads CASSSGDRDYEQYF. CDR3 sequence (DNA): TGCGCCAGCAGCTCGGGGGACAGGGATTACGAGCAGTACTTC. The rearrangement joins TRBV5-1 to TRBJ2-7, with 9 bases identical to TRBD1. Germline CDR1 SGHRS, CDR2 YFSETQ. This CDR3 is built from 14 residues. The junction had 5 bases not matched to a gene; V was cut back by 3 bases and J by 4 bases.

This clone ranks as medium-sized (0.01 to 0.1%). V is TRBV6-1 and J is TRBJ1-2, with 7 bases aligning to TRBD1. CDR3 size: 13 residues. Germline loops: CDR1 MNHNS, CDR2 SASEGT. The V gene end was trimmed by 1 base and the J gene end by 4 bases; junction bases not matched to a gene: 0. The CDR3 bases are TGTGCCAGCAGTGAAGGGGACAGCTATGGCTACACCTTC. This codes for CASSEGDSYGYTF.

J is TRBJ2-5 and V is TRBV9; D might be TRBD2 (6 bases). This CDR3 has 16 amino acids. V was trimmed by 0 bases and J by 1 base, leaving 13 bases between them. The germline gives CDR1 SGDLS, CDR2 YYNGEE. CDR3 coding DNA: TGTGCCAGCAGCGTAGGAGATTACGGGGGCCAAGAGACCCAGTACTTC. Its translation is CASSVGDYGGQETQYF. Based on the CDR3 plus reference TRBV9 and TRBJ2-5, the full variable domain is DSGVTQTPKHLITATGQRVTLRCSPRSGDLSVYWYQQSLDQGLQFLIQYYNGEERAKGNILERFSAQQFPDLHSELNLSSLELGDSALYFCASSVGDYGGQETQYFGPGTRLLVL.

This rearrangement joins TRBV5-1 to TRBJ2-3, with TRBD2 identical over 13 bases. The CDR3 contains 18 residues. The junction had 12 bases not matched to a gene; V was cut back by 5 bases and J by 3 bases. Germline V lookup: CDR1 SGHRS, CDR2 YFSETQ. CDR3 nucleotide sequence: TGCGCCAGCAGTCACACGGGACTAGCGGGACTCGGGACAGATACGCAGTATTTT. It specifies CASSHTGLAGLGTDTQYF. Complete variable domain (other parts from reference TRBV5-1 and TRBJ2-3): KAGVTQTPRYLIKTRGQQVTLSCSPISGHRSVSWYQQTPGQGLQFLFEYFSETQRNKGNFPGRFSGRQFSNSRSEMNVSTLELGDSALYLCASSHTGLAGLGTDTQYFGPGTRLTVL.

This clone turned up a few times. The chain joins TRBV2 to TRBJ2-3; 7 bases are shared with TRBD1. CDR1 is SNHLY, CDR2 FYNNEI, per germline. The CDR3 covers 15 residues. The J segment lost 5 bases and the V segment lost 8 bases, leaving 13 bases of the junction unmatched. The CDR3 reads CASVPGPSGGDTQYF. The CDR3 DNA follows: TGTGCCAGCGTACCGGGACCCTCAGGGGGAGATACGCAGTATTTT.

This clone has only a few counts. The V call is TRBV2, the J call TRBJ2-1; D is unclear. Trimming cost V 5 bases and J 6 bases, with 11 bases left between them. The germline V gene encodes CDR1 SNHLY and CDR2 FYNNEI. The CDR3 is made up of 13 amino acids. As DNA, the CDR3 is TGTGCCAGCAGTTTCGGAGTGAGCAATGAGCAGTTCTTC. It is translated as CASSFGVSNEQFF.

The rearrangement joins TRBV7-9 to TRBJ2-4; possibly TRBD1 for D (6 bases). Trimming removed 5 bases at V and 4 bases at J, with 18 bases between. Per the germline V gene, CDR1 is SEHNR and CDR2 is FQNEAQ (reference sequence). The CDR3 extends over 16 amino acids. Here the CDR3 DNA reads TGTGCCAGCAGCCCTCCAGGGGTCACACTAAAAAACATTCAGTACTTC. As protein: CASSPPGVTLKNIQYF.

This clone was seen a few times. The CDR3 loop is CASSRQGARENTEAFF. The CDR3, as DNA: TGTGCCAGCAGCAGACAGGGGGCAAGGGAGAACACTGAAGCTTTCTTT. The genes are TRBV28 and TRBJ1-1; 10 bases are a match to TRBD1. This CDR3 comprises 16 residues. The germline CDR1 and CDR2 sequences are MDHEN and SYDVKM. The trim removed 6 bases at V and 1 base at J, leaving 8 bases unmatched.

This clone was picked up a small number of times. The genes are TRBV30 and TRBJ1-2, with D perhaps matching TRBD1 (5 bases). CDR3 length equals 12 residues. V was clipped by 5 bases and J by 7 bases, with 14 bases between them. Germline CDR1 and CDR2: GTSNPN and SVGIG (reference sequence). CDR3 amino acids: CAWEKQGGGYTF. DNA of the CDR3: TGTGCCTGGGAAAAGCAGGGTGGTGGCTACACCTTC.

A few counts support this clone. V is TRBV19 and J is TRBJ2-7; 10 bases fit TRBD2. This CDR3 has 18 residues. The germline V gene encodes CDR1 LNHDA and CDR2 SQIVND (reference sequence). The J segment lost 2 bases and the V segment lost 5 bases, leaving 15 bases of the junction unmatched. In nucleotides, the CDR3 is TGTGCCAGTAGTTCTTGGGCTAGCGGGAGTATTTGGGCCTACGAGCAGTACTTC. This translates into CASSSWASGSIWAYEQYF. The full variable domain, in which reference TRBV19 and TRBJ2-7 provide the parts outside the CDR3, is DGGITQSPKYLFRKEGQNVTLSCEQNLNHDAMYWYRQDPGQGLRLIYYSQIVNDFQKGDIAEGYSVSREKKESFPLTVTSAQKNPTAFYLCASSSWASGSIWAYEQYFGPGTRLTVT.

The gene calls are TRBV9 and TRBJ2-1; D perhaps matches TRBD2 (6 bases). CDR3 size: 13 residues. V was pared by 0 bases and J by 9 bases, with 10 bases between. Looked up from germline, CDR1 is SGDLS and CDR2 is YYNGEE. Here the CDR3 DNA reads TGTGCCAGCAGCGTAGGTGGGGGGACTGAGCAGTTCTTC. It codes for CASSVGGGTEQFF.

In DNA form, the CDR3 reads TGTGCCAGCAGCCAAGAAGCCGGGGGGGACTACGAGCAGTACTTC. This sequence encodes CASSQEAGGDYEQYF. This chain uses TRBV4-2 with TRBJ2-5; TRBD2 aligns across 8 bases. The J call may be in error: the DNA end matches TRBJ2-7 better. This CDR3 has 15 amino acids. The V gene's germline CDR1 is LGHNA and CDR2 YNFKEQ.

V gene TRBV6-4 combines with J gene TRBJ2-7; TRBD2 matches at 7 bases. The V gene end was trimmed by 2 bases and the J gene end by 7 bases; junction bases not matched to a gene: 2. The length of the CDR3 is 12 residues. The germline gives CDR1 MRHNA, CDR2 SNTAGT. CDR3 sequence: CASSDRAGEQYF. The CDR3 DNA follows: TGTGCCAGCAGTGACCGAGCGGGGGAGCAGTACTTC.

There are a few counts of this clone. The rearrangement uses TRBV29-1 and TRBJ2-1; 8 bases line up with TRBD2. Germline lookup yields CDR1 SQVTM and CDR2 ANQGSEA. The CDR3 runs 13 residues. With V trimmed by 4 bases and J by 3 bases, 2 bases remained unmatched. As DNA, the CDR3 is TGCAGCGTTGTAGCGGGGAGCTACAATGAGCAGTTCTTC. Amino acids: CSVVAGSYNEQFF.

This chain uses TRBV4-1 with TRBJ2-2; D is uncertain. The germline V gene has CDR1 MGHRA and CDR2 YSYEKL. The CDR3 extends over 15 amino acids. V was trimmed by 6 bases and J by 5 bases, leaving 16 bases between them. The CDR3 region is CASSPRLANTGELFF. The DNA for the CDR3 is TGCGCCAGCAGTCCAAGATTAGCCAATACCGGGGAGCTGTTTTTT.

CDR3 sequence: CASSPRYEQYF. As DNA, the CDR3 is TGTGCCAGCAGTCCTCGTTACGAGCAGTACTTC. The V call is TRBV11-2, the J call TRBJ2-7; no clear D gene. The germline V gene encodes CDR1 SGHAT and CDR2 FQNNGV. V gave up 6 bases and J gave up 4 bases, with 7 bases separating them. This CDR3 has 11 residues.